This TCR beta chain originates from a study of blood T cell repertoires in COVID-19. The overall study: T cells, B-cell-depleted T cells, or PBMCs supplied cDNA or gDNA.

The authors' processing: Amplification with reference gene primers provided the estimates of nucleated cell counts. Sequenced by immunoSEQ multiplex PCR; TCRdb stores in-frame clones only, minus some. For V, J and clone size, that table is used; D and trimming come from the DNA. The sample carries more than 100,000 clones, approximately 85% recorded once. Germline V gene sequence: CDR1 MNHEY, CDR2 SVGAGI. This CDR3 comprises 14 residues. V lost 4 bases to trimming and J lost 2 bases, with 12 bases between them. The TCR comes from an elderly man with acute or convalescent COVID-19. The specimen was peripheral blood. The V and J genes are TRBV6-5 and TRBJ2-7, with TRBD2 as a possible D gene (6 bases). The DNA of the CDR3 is TGTGCCAGCAGTTCTCGGGAGTGGACCTACGAGCAGTACTTC. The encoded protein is CASSSREWTYEQYF.